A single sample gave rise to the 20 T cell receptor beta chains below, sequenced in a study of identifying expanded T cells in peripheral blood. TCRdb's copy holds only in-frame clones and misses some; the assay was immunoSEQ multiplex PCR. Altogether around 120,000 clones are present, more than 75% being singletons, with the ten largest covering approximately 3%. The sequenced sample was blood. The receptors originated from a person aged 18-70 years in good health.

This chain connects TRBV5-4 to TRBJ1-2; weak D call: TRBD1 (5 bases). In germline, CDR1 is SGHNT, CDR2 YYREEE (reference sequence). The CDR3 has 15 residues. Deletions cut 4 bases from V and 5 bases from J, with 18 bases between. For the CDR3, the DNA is TGTGCCAGCAGCCCCCAGGTGGGGGTGGGGTATGGCTACACCTTC. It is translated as CASSPQVGVGYGYTF.

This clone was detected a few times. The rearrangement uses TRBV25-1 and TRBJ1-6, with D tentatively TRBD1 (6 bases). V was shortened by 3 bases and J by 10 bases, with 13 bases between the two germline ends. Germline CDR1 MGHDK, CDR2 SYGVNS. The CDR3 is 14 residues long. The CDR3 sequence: CASSEARGGSPLHF. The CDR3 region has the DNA TGTGCCAGCAGTGAGGCCAGGGGAGGATCACCCCTCCACTTT.

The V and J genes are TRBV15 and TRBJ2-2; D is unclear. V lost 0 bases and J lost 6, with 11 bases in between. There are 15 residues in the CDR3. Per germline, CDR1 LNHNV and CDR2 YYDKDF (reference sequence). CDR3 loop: CATSRDLGFAGELFF. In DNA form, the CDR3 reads TGTGCCACCAGCAGAGATTTAGGTTTCGCCGGGGAGCTGTTTTTT.

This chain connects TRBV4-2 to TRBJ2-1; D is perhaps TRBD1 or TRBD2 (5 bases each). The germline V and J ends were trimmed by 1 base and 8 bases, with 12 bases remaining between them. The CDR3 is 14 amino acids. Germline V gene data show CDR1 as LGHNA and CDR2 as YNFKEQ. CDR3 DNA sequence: TGTGCCAGCAGCCAAGGGGGGATCTTGGATGAGCAGTTCTTC. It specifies CASSQGGILDEQFF.

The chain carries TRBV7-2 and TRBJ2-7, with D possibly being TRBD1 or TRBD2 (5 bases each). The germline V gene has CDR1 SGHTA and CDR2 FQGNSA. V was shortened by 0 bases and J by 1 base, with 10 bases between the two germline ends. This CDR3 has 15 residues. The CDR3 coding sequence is TGTGCCAGCAGCTTAGCGGCAGGGACGTCCTACGAGCAGTACTTC. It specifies CASSLAAGTSYEQYF. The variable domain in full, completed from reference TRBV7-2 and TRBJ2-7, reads GAGVSQSPSNKVTEKGKDVELRCDPISGHTALYWYRQSLGQGLEFLIYFQGNSAPDKSGLPSDRFSAERTGGSVSTLTIQRTQQEDSAVYLCASSLAAGTSYEQYFGPGTRLTVT.

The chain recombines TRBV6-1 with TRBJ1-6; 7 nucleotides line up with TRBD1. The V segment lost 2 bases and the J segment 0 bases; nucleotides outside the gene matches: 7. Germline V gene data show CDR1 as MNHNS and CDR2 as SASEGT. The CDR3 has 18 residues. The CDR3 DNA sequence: TGTGCCAGCAGTGAATTCGTGACAGGGAGCTCCTATAATTCACCCCTCCACTTT. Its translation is CASSEFVTGSSYNSPLHF.

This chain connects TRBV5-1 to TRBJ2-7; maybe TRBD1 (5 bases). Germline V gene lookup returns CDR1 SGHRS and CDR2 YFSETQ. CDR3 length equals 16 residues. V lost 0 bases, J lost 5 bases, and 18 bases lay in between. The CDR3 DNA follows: TGCGCCAGCAGCTTGGATTGGGCAGGGAAGGGTAACGAGCAGTACTTC. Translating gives CASSLDWAGKGNEQYF.

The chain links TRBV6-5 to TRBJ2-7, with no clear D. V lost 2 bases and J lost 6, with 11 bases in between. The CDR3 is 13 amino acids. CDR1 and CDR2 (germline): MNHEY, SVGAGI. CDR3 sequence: CASSYGLSSEQYF. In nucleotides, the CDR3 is TGTGCCAGCAGTTACGGTCTCAGCTCCGAGCAGTACTTC.

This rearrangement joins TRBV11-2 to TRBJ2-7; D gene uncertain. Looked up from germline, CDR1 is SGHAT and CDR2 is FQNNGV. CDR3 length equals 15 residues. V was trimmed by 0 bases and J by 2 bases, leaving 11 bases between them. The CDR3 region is CASSLEWGITYEQYF. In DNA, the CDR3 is TGTGCCAGCAGCTTAGAGTGGGGAATTACCTACGAGCAGTACTTC.

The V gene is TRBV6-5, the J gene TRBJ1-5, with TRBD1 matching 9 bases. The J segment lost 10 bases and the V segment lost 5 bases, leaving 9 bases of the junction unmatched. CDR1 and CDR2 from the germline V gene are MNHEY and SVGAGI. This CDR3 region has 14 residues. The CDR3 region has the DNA TGTGCCAGCAGTATACCGGGACAGGGAATTCCCCAGCATTTT. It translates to CASSIPGQGIPQHF.

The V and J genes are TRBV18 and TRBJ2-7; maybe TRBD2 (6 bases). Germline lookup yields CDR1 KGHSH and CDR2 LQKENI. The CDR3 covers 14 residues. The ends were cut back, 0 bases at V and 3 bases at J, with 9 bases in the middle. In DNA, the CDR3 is TGTGCCAGCTCACCACCGTTCGGGGGCTACGAGCAGTACTTC. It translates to CASSPPFGGYEQYF.

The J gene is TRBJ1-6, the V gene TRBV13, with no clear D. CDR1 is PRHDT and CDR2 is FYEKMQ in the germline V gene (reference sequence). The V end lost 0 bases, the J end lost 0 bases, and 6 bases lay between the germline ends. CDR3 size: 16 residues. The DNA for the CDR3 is TGTGCCAGCAGCTTAGGAGAGGGCTCCTATAATTCACCCCTCCACTTT. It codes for CASSLGEGSYNSPLHF.

CDR3 DNA sequence: TGTGCCAGCAGCTTAGCGGGGGATGGCTACACCTTC. Translation gives CASSLAGDGYTF. The chain is built from TRBV7-9 and TRBJ1-2; TRBD1 might be the D (5 bases). The CDR3 length is 12 residues. Looked up from germline, CDR1 is SEHNR and CDR2 is FQNEAQ (reference sequence). The V end lost 0 bases, the J end lost 6 bases, and 5 bases lay between the germline ends.

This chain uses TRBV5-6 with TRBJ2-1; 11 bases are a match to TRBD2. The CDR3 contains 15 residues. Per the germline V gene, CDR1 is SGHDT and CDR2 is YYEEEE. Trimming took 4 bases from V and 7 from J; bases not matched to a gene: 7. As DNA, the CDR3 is TGTGCCAGCAGCCGTACTAGCGGGGGTTATAATGAGCAGTTCTTC. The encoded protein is CASSRTSGGYNEQFF.

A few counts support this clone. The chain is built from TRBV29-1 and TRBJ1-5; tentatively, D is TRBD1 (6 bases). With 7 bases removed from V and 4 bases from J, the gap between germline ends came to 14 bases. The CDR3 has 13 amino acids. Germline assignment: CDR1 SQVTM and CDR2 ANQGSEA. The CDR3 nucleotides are TGCAGCGCCGCCCAGGGGACTAATCAGCCCCAGCATTTT. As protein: CSAAQGTNQPQHF.

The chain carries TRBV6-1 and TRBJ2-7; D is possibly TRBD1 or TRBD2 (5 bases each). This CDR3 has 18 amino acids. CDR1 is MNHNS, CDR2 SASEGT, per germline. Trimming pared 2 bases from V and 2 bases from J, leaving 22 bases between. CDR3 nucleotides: TGTGCCAGCAGTGAATCTCTACACATTGGGGGAGCTACCTACGAGCAGTACTTC. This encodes CASSESLHIGGATYEQYF.

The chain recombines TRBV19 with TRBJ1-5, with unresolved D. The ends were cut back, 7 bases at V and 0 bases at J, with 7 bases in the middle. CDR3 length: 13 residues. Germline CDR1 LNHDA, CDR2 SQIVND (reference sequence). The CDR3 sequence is CASNRYSNQPQHF. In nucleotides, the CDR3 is TGTGCCAGTAACAGATATAGCAATCAGCCCCAGCATTTT.

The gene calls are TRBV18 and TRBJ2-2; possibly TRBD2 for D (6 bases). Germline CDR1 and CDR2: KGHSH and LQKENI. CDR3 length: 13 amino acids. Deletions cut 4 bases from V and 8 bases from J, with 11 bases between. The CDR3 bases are TGTGCCAGCTCACGACTAGAAAATGGGGAGCTGTTTTTT. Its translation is CASSRLENGELFF.

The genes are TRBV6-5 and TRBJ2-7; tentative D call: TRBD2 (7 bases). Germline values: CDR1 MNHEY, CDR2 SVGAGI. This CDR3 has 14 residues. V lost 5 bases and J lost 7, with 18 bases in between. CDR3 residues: CASSAAGGLGEQYF. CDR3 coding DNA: TGTGCCAGCAGTGCTGCCGGGGGGCTGGGGGAGCAGTACTTC.

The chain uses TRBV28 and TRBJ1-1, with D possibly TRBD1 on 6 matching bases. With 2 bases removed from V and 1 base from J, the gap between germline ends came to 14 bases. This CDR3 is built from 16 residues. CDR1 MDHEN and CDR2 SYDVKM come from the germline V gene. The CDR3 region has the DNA TGTGCCAGCAGTTTAGGAAATCTCAGGGGGAACACTGAAGCTTTCTTT. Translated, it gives CASSLGNLRGNTEAFF. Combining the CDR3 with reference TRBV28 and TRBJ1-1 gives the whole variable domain DVKVTQSSRYLVKRTGEKVFLECVQDMDHENMFWYRQDPGLGLRLIYFSYDVKMKEKGDIPEGYSVSREKKERFSLILESASTNQTSMYLCASSLGNLRGNTEAFFGQGTRLTVV.